This T cell receptor beta chain was recorded in a study of blood T cell repertoires in COVID-19. Study-level background: The United States, Italy and Spain supplied acute and convalescent COVID-19 samples. PBMCs, B-cell-depleted T cells, or T cells provided the cDNA or gDNA that made up the material.

Authors' methods: Cell counts per sample came from amplifying reference gene primers. The assay was immunoSEQ multiplex PCR, and TCRdb's table has in-frame clones only and misses some. The V and J calls and the clone size are those of that table, but D and trimming were determined from the DNA. Here the sample spans about 55,000 clones, 85% being singletons. The CDR3 has 17 amino acids. The germline V and J ends were trimmed by 2 bases and 3 bases, with 16 bases remaining between them. Germline-derived CDR1 and CDR2 are KGHSH and LQKENI. The chain uses TRBV18 and TRBJ2-2; possibly TRBD1 for D (6 bases). This TCR derives from a human donor in a cohort sampled during active COVID-19. The sequenced sample consisted of peripheral blood. CDR3 DNA sequence: TGTGCCAGCTCACCAATACTCGGAGCAGGGGACACCGGGGAGCTGTTTTTT. It yields the protein CASSPILGAGDTGELFF.